A single sample is the source of the 4 T cell receptor beta chains below, sequenced in a study of T cell changes during pregnancy in multiple sclerosis. TCRdb's copy holds only in-frame clones and misses some; the assay was immunoSEQ multiplex PCR. The sample contains 65,000 to 85,000 clones, roughly 92% of which appear only once. Sequencing was performed on peripheral blood, taken in the second trimester of pregnancy. The receptor set was obtained from a female donor with multiple sclerosis, enrolled in a pregnancy study.

The rearrangement joins TRBV5-1 to TRBJ2-7; TRBD2 matches at 7 bases. V lost 1 base, J lost 3 bases, and 19 bases stayed unmatched. CDR1 and CDR2 from the germline V gene are SGHRS and YFSETQ. The CDR3 loop spans 19 amino acids. CDR3 sequence: CASSLFPRWEGRTDYEQYF. CDR3 nucleotide sequence: TGCGCCAGCAGCTTGTTCCCTAGGTGGGAGGGCCGTACAGACTACGAGCAGTACTTC.

V is TRBV11-2 and J is TRBJ1-1; D is possibly TRBD1 (5 bases). The germline V gene encodes CDR1 SGHAT and CDR2 FQNNGV. Trimming pared 5 bases from V and 1 base from J, leaving 11 bases between. The CDR3 totals 14 residues. CDR3 residues: CASSHLTGNTEAFF. As DNA, the CDR3 is TGTGCCAGCAGCCACCTAACAGGGAACACTGAAGCTTTCTTT.

The rearrangement joins TRBV5-6 to TRBJ2-1, with 8 bases fitting TRBD2. CDR1 SGHDT and CDR2 YYEEEE come from the germline V gene. The length of the CDR3 is 14 residues. Germline trimming cut 3 bases from V and 8 bases from J; bases unmatched to any gene: 7. The CDR3 DNA reads as TGTGCCAGCAGCTACTTACTAGCGGTCGATGAGCAGTTCTTC. Amino acids: CASSYLLAVDEQFF.

V gene TRBV5-1 combines with J gene TRBJ1-1; D is possibly TRBD1 (5 bases). V lost 7 bases and J 3 bases, leaving 13 bases between the germline ends. Germline V gene lookup returns CDR1 SGHRS and CDR2 YFSETQ. The CDR3 has 13 residues. The CDR3 DNA is TGCGCCAGCGCAGAAGTCAGGGACACTGAAGCTTTCTTT. Protein product: CASAEVRDTEAFF.